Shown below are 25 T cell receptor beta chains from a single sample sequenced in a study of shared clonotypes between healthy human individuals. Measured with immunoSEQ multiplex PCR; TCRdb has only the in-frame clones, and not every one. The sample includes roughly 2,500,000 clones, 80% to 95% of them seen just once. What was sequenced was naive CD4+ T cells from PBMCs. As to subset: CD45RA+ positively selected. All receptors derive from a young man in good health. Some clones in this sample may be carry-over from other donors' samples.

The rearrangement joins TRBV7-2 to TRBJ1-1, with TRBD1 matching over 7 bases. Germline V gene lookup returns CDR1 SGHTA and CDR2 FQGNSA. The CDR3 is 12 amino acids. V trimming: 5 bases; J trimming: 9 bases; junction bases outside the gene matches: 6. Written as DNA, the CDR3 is TGTGCCAGCAGCCCGACAGGGAGCCAAGCTTTCTTT. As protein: CASSPTGSQAFF.

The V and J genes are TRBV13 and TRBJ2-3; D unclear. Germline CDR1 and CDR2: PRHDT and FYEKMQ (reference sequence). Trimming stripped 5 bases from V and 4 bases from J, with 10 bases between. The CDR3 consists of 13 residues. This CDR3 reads CASSLMPADTQYF. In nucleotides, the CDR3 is TGTGCCAGCAGCCTGATGCCCGCAGATACGCAGTATTTT.

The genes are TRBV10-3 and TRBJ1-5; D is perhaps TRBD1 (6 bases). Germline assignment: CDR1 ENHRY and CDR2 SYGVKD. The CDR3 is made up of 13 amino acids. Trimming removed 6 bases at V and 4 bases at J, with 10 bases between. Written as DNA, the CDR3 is TGTGCCATCAGACAGGGCCTTAATCAGCCCCAGCATTTT. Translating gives CAIRQGLNQPQHF.

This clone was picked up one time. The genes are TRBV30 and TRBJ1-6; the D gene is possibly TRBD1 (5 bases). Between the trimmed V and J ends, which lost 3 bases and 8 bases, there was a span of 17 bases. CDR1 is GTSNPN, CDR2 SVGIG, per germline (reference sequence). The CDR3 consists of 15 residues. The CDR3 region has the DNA TGTGCCTGGAGAATGAGGGGACGAAGCGATTCACCCCTCCACTTT. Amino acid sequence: CAWRMRGRSDSPLHF.

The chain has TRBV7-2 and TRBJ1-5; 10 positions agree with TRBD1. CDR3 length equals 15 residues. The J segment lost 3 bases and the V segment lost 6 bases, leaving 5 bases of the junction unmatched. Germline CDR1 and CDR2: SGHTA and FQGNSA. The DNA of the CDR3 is TGTGCCAGCAGTCCCGGGACAGGGGTCAATCAGCCCCAGCATTTT. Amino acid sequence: CASSPGTGVNQPQHF. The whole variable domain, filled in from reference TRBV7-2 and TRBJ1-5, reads GAGVSQSPSNKVTEKGKDVELRCDPISGHTALYWYRQSLGQGLEFLIYFQGNSAPDKSGLPSDRFSAERTGGSVSTLTIQRTQQEDSAVYLCASSPGTGVNQPQHFGDGTRLSIL.

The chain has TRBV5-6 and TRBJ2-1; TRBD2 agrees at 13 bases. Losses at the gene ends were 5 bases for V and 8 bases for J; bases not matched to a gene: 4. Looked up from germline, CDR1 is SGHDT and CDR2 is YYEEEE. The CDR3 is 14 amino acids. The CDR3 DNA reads TGTGCCAGCAGGCGACTAGCGGGGGGCGATGAGCAGTTCTTC. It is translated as CASRRLAGGDEQFF.

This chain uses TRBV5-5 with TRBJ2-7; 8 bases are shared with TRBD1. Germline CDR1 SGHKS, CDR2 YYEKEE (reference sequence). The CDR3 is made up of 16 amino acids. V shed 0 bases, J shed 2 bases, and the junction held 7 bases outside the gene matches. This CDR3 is CASSLGFGQGTYEQYF. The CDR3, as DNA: TGTGCCAGCAGCTTGGGGTTCGGACAGGGAACCTACGAGCAGTACTTC.

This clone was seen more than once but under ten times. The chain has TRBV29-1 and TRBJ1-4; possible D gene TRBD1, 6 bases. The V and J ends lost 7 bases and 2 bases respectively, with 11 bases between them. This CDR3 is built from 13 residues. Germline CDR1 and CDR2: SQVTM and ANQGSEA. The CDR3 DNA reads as TGCAGCGCCGGAGGACAGACTAATGAAAAACTGTTTTTT. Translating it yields CSAGGQTNEKLFF.

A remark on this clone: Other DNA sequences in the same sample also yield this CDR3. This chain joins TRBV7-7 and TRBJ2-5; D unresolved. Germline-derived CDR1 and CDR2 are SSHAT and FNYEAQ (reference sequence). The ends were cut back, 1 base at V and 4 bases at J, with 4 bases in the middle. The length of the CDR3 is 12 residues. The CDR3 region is CASSLVGETQYF. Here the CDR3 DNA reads TGTGCCAGCAGCTTAGTGGGAGAGACCCAGTACTTC. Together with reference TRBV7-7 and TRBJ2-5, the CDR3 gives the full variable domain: GAGVSQSPRYKVTKRGQDVTLRCDPISSHATLYWYQQALGQGPEFLTYFNYEAQPDKSGLPSDRFSAERPEGSISTLTIQRTEQRDSAMYRCASSLVGETQYFGPGTRLLVL.

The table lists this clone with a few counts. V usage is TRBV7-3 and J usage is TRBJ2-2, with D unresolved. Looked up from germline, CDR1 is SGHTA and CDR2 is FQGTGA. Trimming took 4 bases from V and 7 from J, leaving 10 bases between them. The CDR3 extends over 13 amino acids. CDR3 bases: TGTGCCAGCAGCTCCCTCTTAAACGGGGAGCTGTTTTTT. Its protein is CASSSLLNGELFF.

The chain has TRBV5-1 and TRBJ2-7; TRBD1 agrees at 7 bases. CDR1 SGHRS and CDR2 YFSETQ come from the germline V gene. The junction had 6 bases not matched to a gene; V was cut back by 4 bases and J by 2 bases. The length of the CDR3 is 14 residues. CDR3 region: CASSPKTGTYEQYF. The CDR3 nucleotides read TGCGCCAGCAGCCCTAAGACAGGGACCTACGAGCAGTACTTC.

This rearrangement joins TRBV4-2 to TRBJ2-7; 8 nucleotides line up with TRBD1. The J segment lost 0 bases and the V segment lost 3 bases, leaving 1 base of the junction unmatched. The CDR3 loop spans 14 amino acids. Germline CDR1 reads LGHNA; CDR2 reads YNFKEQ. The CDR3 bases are TGTGCCAGCAGCCAGGGACAGGACTCCTACGAGCAGTACTTC. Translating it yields CASSQGQDSYEQYF.

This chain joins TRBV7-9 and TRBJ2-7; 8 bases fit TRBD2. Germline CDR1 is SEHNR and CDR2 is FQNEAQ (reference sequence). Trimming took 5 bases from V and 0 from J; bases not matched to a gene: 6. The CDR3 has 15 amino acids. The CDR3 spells CASSGSGSGSYEQYF. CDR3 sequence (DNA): TGTGCCAGCAGCGGAAGCGGGAGTGGCTCCTACGAGCAGTACTTC.

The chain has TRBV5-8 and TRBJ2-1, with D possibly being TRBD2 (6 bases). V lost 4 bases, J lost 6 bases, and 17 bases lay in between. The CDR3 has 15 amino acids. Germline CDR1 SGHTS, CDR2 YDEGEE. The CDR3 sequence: CASSRARGLLNEQFF. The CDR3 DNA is TGTGCCAGCAGCCGAGCCCGAGGACTACTCAATGAGCAGTTCTTC.

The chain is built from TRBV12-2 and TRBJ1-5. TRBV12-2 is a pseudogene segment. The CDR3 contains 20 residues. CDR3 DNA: TGTGCAAGTCGCTTAGCGCCCTATTCCCCATCAGTGGATAGCAATCAGCCCCAGCATTTT. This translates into CASRLAPYSPSVDSNQPQHF.

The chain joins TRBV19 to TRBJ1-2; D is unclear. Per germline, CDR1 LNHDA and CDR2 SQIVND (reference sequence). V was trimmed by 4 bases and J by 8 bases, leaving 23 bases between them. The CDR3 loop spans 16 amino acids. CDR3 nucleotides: TGTGCCAGTAGTAGAAACCCCACTTTAACCACGCAAGGCTACACCTTC. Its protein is CASSRNPTLTTQGYTF.

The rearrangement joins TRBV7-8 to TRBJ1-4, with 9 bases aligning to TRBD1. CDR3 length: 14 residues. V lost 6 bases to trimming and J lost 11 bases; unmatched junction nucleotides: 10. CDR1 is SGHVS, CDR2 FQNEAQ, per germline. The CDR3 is CASSPSPGTGKLFF. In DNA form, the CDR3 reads TGTGCCAGCAGTCCCTCCCCCGGGACAGGGAAACTGTTTTTT. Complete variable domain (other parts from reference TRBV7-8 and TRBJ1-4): GAGVSQSPRYKVAKRGQDVALRCDPISGHVSLFWYQQALGQGPEFLTYFQNEAQLDKSGLPSDRFFAERPEGSVSTLKIQRTQQEDSAVYLCASSPSPGTGKLFFGSGTQLSVL.

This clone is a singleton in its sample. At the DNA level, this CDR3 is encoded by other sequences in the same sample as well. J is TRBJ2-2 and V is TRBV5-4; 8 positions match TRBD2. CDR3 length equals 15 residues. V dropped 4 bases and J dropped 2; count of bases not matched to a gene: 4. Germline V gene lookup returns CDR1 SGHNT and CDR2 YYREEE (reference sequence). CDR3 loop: CASSPRGGNTGELFF. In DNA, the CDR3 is TGTGCCAGCAGCCCACGGGGGGGTAACACCGGGGAGCTGTTTTTT.

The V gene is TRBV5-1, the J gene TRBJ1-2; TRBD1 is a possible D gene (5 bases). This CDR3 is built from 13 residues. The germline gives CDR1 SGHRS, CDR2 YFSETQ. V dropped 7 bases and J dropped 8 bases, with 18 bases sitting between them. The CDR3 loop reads CASRTGTDSGYTF. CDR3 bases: TGCGCCAGCCGCACTGGGACCGACTCGGGCTACACCTTC.

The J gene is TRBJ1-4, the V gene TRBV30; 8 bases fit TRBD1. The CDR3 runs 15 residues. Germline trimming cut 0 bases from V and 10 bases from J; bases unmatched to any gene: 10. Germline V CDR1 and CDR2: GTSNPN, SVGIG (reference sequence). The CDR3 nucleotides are TGTGCCTGGAGTGTTCCGAGACAGGGGATCGGAAAACTGTTTTTT. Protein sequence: CAWSVPRQGIGKLFF. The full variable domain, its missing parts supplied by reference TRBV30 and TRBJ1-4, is SQTIHQWPATLVQPVGSPLSLECTVEGTSNPNLYWYRQAAGRGLQLLFYSVGIGQISSEVPQNLSASRPQDRQFILSSKKLLLSDSGFYLCAWSVPRQGIGKLFFGSGTQLSVL.

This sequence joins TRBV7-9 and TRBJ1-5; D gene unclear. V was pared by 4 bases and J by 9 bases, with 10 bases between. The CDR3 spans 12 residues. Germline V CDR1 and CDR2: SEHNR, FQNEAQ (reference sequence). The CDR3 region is CASSSDMRPQHF. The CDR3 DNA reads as TGTGCCAGCAGCTCAGACATGAGGCCCCAGCATTTT. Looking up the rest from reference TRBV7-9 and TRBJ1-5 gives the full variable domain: DTGVSQNPRHKITKRGQNVTFRCDPISEHNRLYWYRQTLGQGPEFLTYFQNEAQLEKSRLLSDRFSAERPKGSFSTLEIQRTEQGDSAMYLCASSSDMRPQHFGDGTRLSIL.

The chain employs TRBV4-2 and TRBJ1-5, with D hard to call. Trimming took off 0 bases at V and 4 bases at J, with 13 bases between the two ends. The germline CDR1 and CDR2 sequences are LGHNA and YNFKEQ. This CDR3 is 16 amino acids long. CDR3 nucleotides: TGTGCCAGCAGCCAAGAGACGGGTTCTGGGAATCAGCCCCAGCATTTT. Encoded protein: CASSQETGSGNQPQHF.

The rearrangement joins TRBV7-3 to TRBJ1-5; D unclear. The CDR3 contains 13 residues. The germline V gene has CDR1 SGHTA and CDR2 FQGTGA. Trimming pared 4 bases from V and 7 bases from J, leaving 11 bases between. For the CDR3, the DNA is TGTGCCAGCAGCTCCCAGGATGGACAGCCCCAGCATTTT. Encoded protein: CASSSQDGQPQHF. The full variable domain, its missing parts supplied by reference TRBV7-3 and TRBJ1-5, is GAGVSQTPSNKVTEKGKYVELRCDPISGHTALYWYRQSLGQGPEFLIYFQGTGAADDSGLPNDRFFAVRPEGSVSTLKIQRTERGDSAVYLCASSSQDGQPQHFGDGTRLSIL.

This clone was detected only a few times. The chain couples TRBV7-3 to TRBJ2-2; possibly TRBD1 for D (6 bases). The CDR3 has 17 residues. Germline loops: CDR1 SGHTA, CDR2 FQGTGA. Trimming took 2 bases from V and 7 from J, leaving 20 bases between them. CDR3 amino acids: CASSLVGGTRAGGELFF. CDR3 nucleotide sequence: TGTGCCAGCAGCTTAGTTGGTGGGACAAGGGCAGGCGGGGAGCTGTTTTTT.

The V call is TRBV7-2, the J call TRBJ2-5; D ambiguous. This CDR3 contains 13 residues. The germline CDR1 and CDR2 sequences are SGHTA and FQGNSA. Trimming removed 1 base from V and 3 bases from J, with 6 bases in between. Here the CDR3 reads CASSLGPEETQYF. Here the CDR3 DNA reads TGTGCCAGCAGCTTAGGGCCAGAAGAGACCCAGTACTTC.